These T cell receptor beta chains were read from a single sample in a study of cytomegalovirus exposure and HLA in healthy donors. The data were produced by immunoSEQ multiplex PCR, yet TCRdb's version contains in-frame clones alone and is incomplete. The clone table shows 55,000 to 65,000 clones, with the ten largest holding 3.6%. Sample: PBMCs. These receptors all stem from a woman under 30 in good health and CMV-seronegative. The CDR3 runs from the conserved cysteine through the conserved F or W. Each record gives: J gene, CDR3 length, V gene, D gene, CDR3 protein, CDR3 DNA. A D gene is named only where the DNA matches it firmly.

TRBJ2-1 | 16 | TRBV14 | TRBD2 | CASSPLLAGIDNEQFF | TGTGCCAGCAGCCCCCTACTAGCGGGGATCGACAATGAGCAGTTCTTC
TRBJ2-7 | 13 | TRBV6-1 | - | CASSAQEHYEQYF | TGTGCCAGCAGTGCACAGGAGCACTACGAGCAGTACTTC
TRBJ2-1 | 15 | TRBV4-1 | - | CASSVTGSSYNEQFF | TGCGCCAGCAGCGTCACAGGGAGCTCCTACAATGAGCAGTTCTTC
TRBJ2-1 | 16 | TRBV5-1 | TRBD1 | CASSFGGTGERNEQFF | TGCGCCAGCAGCTTCGGAGGGACAGGGGAGCGGAATGAGCAGTTCTTC
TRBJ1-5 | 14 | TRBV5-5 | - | CASSFKGKGQPQHF | TGTGCCAGCAGCTTCAAGGGGAAGGGTCAGCCCCAGCATTTT
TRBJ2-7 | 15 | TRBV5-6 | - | CASSLADRPLYEQYF | TGTGCCAGCAGCTTAGCCGACAGGCCCCTATACGAGCAGTACTTC
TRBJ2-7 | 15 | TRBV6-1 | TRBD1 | CASSLRRRGLDEQYF | TGTGCCAGCAGCCTTCGGCGCAGGGGGCTGGACGAGCAGTACTTC
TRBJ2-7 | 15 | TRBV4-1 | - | CASSQEGGAYYEQYF | TGCGCCAGCAGCCAAGAAGGCGGGGCGTACTACGAGCAGTACTTC
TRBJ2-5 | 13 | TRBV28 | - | CASSRGHQETQYF | TGTGCCAGCAGCCGGGGACACCAGGAGACCCAGTACTTC
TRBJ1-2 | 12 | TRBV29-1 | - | CSVEVAGGGYTF | TGCAGCGTTGAAGTGGCGGGTGGTGGCTACACCTTC
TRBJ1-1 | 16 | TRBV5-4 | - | CASTVRARAINTEAFF | TGTGCCAGCACCGTCCGGGCGAGGGCAATTAACACTGAAGCTTTCTTT
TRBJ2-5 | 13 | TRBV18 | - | CASSPPGRETQYF | TGTGCCAGCTCACCACCGGGGAGGGAGACCCAGTACTTC
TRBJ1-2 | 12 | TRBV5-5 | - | CASSLQEYGYTF | TGTGCCAGCAGCCTACAGGAGTATGGCTACACCTTC
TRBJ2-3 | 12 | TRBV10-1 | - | CARGQGTDTQYF | TGCGCCAGGGGGCAGGGCACAGATACGCAGTATTTT
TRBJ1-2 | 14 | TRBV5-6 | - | CASRLGRGNYGYTF | TGTGCCAGCAGATTAGGTCGGGGGAACTATGGCTACACCTTC
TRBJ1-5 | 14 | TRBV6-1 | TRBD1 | CASSDRGQGQPQHF | TGTGCCAGCAGCGACAGGGGGCAGGGGCAGCCCCAGCATTTT
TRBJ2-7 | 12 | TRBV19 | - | CASSIPGSEQYF | TGTGCCAGTAGTATACCGGGGAGCGAGCAGTACTTC
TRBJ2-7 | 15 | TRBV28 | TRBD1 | CASSSRDRATYEQYF | TGTGCCAGCAGTTCCCGAGACAGGGCCACCTACGAGCAGTACTTC
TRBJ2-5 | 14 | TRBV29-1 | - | CSVEVERYQETQYF | TGCAGCGTTGAAGTAGAGCGGTACCAAGAGACCCAGTACTTC
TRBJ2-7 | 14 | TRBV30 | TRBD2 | CAWRGRGRGYEQYF | TGTGCCTGGAGAGGTCGGGGGAGGGGCTACGAGCAGTACTTC
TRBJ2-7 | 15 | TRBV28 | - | CASSLPQAGPREQYF | TGTGCCAGCAGTTTGCCCCAGGCGGGACCACGGGAGCAGTACTTC
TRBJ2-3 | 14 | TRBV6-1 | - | CASSNLDRDLTQYF | TGTGCCAGCAGTAATCTGGACAGAGATCTTACGCAGTATTTT
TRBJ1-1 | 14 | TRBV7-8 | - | CASSPNSGDTEAFF | TGTGCCAGCAGCCCAAACTCAGGGGATACTGAAGCTTTCTTT
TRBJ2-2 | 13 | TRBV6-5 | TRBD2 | CASSYGEGGELFF | TGTGCCAGCAGTTACGGGGAGGGCGGGGAGCTGTTTTTT
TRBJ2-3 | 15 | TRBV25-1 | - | CASSERSGYTDTQYF | TGTGCCAGCAGTGAACGGAGCGGCTACACAGATACGCAGTATTTT
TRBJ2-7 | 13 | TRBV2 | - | CASSPGARDEQYF | TGTGCCAGCAGCCCCGGCGCCAGGGACGAGCAGTACTTC
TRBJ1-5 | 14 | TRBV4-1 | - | CASSHEGGGQPQHF | TGCGCCAGCAGCCACGAAGGGGGTGGCCAGCCCCAGCATTTT